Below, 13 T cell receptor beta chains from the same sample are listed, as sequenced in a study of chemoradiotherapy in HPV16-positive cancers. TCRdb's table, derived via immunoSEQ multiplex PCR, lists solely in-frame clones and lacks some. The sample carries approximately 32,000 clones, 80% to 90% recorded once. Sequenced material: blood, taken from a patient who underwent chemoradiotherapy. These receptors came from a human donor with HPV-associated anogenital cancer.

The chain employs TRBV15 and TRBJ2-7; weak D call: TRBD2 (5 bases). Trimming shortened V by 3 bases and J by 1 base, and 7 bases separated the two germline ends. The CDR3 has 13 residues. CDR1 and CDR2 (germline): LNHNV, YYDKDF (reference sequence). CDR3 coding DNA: TGTGCCACCAGCAGGAGGGCTTCCTACGAGCAGTACTTC. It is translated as CATSRRASYEQYF.

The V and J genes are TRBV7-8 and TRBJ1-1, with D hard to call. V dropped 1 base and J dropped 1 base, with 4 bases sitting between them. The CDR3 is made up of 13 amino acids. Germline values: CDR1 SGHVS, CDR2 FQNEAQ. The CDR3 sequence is CASSLDRNTEAFF. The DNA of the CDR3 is TGTGCCAGCAGCTTAGACAGGAACACTGAAGCTTTCTTT.

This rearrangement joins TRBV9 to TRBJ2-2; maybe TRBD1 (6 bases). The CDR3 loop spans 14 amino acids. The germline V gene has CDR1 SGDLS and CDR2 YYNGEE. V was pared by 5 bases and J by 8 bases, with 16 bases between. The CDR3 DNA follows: TGTGCCAGCAGACCGGGACAAAGAGCGGGGGAGCTGTTTTTT. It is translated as CASRPGQRAGELFF.

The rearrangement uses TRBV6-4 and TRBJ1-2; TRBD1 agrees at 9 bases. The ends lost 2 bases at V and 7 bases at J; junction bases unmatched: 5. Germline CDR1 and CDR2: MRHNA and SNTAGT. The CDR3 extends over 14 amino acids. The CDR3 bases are TGTGCCAGCAGTGACCTACAGGGGGCAGGTGGCTACACCTTC. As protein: CASSDLQGAGGYTF.

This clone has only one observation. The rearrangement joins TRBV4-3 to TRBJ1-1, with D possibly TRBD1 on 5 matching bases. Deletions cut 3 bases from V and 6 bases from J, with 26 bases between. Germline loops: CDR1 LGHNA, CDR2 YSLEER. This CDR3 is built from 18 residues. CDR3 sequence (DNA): TGCGCCAGCAGCCAGGACCTTAGGGGCAGGGTGTATTTCGCTGAAGCTTTCTTT. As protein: CASSQDLRGRVYFAEAFF.

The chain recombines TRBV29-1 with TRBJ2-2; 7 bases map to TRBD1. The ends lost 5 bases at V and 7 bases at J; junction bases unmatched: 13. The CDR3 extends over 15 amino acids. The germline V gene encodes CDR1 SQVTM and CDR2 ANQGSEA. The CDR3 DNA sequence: TGCAGCGTTTATGGCCTAGACAGGGATGACGGGGAGCTGTTTTTT. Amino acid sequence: CSVYGLDRDDGELFF.

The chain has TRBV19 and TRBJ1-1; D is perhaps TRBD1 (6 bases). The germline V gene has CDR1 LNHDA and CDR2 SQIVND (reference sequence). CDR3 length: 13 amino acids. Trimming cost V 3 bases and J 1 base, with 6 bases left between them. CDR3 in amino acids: CASSIRGNTEAFF. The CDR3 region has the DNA TGTGCCAGTAGTATCAGGGGGAACACTGAAGCTTTCTTT.

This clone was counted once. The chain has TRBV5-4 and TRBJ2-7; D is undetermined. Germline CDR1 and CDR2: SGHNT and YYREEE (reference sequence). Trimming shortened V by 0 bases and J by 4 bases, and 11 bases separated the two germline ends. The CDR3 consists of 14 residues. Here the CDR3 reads CASSLDGLVYEQYF. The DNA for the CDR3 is TGTGCCAGCAGCTTGGACGGCCTGGTGTACGAGCAGTACTTC.

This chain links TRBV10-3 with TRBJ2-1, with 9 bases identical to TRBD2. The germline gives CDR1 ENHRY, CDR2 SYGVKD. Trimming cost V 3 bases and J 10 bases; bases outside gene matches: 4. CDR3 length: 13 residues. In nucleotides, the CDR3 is TGTGCCATCAGTGATCGGACTAGCGCAGAGCAGTTCTTC. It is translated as CAISDRTSAEQFF.

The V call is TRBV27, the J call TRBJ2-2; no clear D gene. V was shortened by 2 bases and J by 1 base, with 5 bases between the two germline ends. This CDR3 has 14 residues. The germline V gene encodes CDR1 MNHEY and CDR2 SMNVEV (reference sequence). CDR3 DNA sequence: TGTGCCAGCAGTTTAGAAAGGAACACCGGGGAGCTGTTTTTT. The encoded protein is CASSLERNTGELFF.

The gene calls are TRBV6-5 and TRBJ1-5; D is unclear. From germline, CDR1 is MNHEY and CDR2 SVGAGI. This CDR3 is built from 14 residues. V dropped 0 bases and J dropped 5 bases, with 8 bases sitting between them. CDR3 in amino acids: CASSYSGRDQPQHF. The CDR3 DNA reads TGTGCCAGCAGTTACTCGGGGAGGGATCAGCCCCAGCATTTT.

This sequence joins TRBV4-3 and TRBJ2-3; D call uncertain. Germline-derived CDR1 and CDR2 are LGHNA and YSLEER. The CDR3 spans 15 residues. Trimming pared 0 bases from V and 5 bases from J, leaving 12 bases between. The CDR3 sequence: CASSQDGLARDTQYF. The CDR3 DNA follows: TGCGCCAGCAGCCAAGATGGGTTAGCAAGAGATACGCAGTATTTT.

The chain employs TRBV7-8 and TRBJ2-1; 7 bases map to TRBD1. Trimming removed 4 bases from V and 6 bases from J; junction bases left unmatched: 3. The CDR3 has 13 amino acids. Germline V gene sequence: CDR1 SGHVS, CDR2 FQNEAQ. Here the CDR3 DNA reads TGTGCCAGCAGCTCTGACAGGGCCAATGAGCAGTTCTTC. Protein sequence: CASSSDRANEQFF.